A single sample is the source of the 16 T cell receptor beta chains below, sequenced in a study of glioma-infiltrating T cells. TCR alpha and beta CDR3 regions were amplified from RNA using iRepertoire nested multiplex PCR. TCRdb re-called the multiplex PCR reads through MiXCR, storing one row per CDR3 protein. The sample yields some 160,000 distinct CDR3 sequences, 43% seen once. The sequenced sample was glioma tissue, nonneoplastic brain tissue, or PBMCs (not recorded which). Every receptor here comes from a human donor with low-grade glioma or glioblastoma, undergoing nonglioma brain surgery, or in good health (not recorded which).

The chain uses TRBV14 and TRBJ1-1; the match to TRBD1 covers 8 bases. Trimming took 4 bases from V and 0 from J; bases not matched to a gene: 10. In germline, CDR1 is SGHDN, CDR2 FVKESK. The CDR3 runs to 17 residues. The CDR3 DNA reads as TGTGCCAGCAGCCGCATTGAGGGGACAGGAATGAACACTGAAGCTTTCTTT. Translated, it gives CASSRIEGTGMNTEAFF. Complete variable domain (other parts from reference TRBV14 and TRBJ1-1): EAGVTQFPSHSVIEKGQTVTLRCDPISGHDNLYWYRRVMGKEIKFLLHFVKESKQDESGMPNNRFLAERTGGTYSTLKVQPAELEDSGVYFCASSRIEGTGMNTEAFFGQGTRLTVV.

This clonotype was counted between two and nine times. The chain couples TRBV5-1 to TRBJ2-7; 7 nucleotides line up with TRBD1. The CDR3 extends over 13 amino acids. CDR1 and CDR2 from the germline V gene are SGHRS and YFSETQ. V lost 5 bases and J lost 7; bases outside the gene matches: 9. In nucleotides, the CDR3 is TGCGCCAGCAGGACCCCGACAGGGAGTGAGCAGTACTTC. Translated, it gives CASRTPTGSEQYF.

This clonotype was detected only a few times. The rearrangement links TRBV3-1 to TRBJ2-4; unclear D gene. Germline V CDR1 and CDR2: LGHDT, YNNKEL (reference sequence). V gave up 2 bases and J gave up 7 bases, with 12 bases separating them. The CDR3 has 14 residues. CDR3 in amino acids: CASSQYGRWNIQYF. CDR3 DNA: TGTGCCAGCAGCCAATACGGAAGATGGAACATTCAGTACTTC.

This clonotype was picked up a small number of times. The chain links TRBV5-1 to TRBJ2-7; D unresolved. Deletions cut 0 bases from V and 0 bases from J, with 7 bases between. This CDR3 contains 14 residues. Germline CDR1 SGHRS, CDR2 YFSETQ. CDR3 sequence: CASSLETLSYEQYF. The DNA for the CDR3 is TGCGCCAGCAGCTTGGAGACCCTCTCCTACGAGCAGTACTTC.

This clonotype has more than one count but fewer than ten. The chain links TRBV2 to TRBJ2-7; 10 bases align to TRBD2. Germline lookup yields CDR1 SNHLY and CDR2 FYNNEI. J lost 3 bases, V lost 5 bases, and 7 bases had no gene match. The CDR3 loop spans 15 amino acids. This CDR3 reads CASSHSSGRIYEQYF. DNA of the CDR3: TGTGCCAGCAGTCACTCTAGCGGGAGAATCTACGAGCAGTACTTC.

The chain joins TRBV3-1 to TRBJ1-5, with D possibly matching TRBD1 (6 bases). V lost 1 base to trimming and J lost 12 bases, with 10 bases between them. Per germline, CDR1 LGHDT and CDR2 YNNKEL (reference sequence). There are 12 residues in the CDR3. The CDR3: CASSQGEGDQHF. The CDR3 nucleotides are TGTGCCAGCAGCCAAGGGGAGGGGGACCAGCATTTT.

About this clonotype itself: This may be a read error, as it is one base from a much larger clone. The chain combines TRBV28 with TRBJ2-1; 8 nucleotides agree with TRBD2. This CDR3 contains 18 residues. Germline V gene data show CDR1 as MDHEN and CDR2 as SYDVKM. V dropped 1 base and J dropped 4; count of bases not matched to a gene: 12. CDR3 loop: CASSLLPLSGGGYNEQFF. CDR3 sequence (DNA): TGTGCCAGCAGTTTATTACCTCTATCGGGGGGGGGATACAATGAGCAGTTCTTC.

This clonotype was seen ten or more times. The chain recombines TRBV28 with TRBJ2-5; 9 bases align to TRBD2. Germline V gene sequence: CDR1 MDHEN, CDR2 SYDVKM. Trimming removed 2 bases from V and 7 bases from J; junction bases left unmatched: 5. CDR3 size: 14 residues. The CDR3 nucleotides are TGTGCCAGCAGTTTACAGACTAGCGGCCGGACCCAGTACTTC. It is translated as CASSLQTSGRTQYF.

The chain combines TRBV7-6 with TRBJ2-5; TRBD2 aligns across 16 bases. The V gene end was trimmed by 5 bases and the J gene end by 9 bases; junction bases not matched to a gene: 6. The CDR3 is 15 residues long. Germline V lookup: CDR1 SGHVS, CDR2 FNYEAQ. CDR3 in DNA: TGTGCCAGCAGCAATCCGGGACTAGCGGGAGGGTCCCAGTACTTC. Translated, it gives CASSNPGLAGGSQYF.

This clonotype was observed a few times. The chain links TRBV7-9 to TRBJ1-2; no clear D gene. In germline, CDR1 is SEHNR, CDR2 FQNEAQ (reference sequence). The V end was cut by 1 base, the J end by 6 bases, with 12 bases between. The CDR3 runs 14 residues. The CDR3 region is CASSLVPLADGYTF. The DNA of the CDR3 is TGTGCCAGCAGCTTAGTTCCATTAGCGGATGGCTACACCTTC.

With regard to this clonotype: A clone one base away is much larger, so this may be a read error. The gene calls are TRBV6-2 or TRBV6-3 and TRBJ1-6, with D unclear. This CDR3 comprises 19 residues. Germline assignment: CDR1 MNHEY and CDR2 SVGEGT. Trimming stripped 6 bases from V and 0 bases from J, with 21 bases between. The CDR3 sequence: CASSHLSGPQSSYNSPLHF. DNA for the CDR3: TGTGCCAGCAGCCATCTCTCCGGGCCCCAGAGCTCCTATAATTCACCCCTCCACTTT.

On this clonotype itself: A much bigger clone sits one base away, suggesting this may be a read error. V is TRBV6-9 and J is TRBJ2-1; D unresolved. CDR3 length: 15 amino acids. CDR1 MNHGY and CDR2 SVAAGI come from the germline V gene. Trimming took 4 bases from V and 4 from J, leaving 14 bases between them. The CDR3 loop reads CASSSESRLYNEQFF. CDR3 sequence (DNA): TGTGCCAGCAGTTCGGAGAGTAGGCTATACAATGAGCAGTTCTTC.

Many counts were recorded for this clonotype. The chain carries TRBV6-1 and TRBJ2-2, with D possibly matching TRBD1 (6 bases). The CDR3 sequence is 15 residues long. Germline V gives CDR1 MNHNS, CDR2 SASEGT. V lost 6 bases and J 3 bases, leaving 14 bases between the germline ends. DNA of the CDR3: TGTGCCAGCAGGAATCGTCCAGGGGACACCGGGGAGCTGTTTTTT. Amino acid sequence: CASRNRPGDTGELFF.

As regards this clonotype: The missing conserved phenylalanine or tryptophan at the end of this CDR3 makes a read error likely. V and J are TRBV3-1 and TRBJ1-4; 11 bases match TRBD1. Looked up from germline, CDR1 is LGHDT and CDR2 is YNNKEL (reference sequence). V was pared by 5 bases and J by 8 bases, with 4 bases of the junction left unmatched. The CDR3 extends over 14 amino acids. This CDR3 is CASSLGQGEEKLFL. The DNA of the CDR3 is TGTGCCAGCAGCTTGGGACAGGGGGAGGAAAAACTGTTTTTG.

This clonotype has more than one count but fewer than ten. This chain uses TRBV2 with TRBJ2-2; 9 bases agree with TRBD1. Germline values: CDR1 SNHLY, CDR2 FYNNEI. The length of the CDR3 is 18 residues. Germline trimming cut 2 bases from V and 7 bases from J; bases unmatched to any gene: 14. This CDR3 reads CASSESAPTGGLGGELFF. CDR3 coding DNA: TGTGCCAGCAGTGAATCGGCTCCGACAGGGGGACTTGGCGGGGAGCTGTTTTTT.

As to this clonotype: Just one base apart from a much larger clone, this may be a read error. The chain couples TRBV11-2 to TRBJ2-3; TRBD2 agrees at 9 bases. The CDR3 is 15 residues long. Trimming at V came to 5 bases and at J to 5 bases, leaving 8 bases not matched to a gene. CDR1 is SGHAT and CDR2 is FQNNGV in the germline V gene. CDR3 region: CASSGLAGSKDTQYF. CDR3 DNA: TGTGCCAGCAGCGGTCTAGCGGGATCCAAAGATACGCAGTATTTT.